This T cell receptor beta chain was profiled in a study of long-term antiretroviral therapy in people with HIV (dated by TCRdb to 2021 to 2024). For the study in its entirety: The earliest samples were collected roughly a decade before the 2015 WHO recommendation for immediate ART, at a time when ART was usually postponed until CD4 counts fell. Among the 30 to 35 participants with HIV, eleven to twelve were female. No cross-contamination during QIAcube processing was seen in test extractions of a monoclonal T-cell line run alongside around 34 polyclonal samples. A total of roughly 180 cryopreserved PBMC samples were contributed to the cohort by 30 adults with confirmed HIV infection, with samples collected serially over a mean of approximately six years (range 1-12). This retrospective serial study examined whether starting ART and sustained HIV suppression were associated with changes in the composition and diversity of the TRB repertoire in peripheral blood.

Results the study describes overall, beyond this receptor: No data were available on ART adherence, viral resistance or therapy changes, limiting inferences about post-ART repertoire changes. ART initiation was associated with a significant increase in TRB diversity, but diversity stayed significantly below transplant donor controls even after long-term ART. At every time point, the repertoire was dominated by expanded TRB clones first identified before ART initiation, although this dominance fluctuated and, in many PLHIV, declined after ART. Because PBMC availability was limited, only the TCR beta chain was sequenced, with no alpha chain pairing. Unsorted PBMC were profiled instead of sorted CD4+ and CD8+ T cells because pre-ART samples had limited cell numbers. Narrower CDR3 length ranges were observed in HIV repertoires than in controls, and an antigen-experienced repertoire with only a slight naive shift after ART was suggested by the network structure. The samples span the years 2004 to 2017, and the ART regimens used may be less effective than current regimens.

A note on this clone: No antigen is known for it. No much larger clone exists at a distance of one base, and base qualities are not known.

To be included, a participant needed at least one PBMC sample from before ART initiation plus at least two post-ART samples. Every participant with HIV received treatment in the United States of America. Before DNA extraction, cryopreserved samples of roughly 0.9-11 million PBMC were thawed and washed. At the time of the earliest PBMC sample for each participant with HIV, ages ranged from roughly 23 to 60 years. Each participant contributed PBMC samples from 1-4 timepoints before ART initiation and 2-8 timepoints after ART initiation, with a median of 7 samples. Serial HIV viral load, CD4+ T-cell count, ART history and demographic data were obtained for every participant. Genomic DNA was extracted from unsorted PBMC with a Qiagen kit on a QIAcube, processed in batches of 12 samples. The immunoSEQ hsTCRB v3.0 assay was used at survey level resolution to sequence the TRB variable region. A depth of roughly 40,000-50,000 T-cell genomes per sample was targeted for TRB sequencing. Pooled TRB libraries were sequenced on an Illumina MiSeq with a v3 150-cycle kit. The original pipeline was this. Analysis of repertoires was carried out in R inside a reproducible Nextflow workflow spanning QC, data transformation and analysis. LymphoSeq2, an R package for AIRR-Seq data exploration, was used to implement custom analyses. Several samples that yielded fewer than 5000 total TRB sequences were excluded, so that 188 HIV repertoires were analyzed. Among the 170 to 200 retained HIV repertoires, 55 to 65 were collected before ART initiation and roughly 130 were collected after ART initiation. Repertoires were downsampled to 5000 TRB nucleotide sequences, with summary statistics averaged over 100 downsampling iterations. Only TRB sequences with CDR3 regions of at least seven amino acids were retained for analysis. Two measures captured diversity: a Shannon entropy-derived clonality score and the Gini coefficient. Repertoire networks linked the top 5000 CDR3 amino acid sequences whenever two sequences differed by an edit distance of one. GLIPH2 predicted antigen specificity groups and MHC restriction for TRB CDR3 amino acid sequences. To flag known associations with CMV, EBV, HIV or tissue antigens, CDR3 amino acid sequences were compared against VDJdb and McPAS-TCR. Pre-ART, post-ART and control groups were compared with Wilcoxon signed-rank tests and Holm-Bonferroni correction. This immuneACCESS table, as held by TCRdb, lists in-frame sequences with V and J called but not all clones. Of the missing ones, under half trace to an unresolved V gene in checked studies; the others have no known cause. Clone size and the V and J calls come from that table; the DNA yielded D and trimming. Across this sample there are over 40,000 clones, with about 95% seen only once. The ten largest account for 2.5% to 3.5% of the sample.

V lost 6 bases and J lost 5 bases, and the count of bases not matched to a germline gene is 5. Reading from cysteine to phenylalanine, the CDR3 counts 15 amino acids. The sequence is cut down to CDR3 DNA, 45 bases in frame from base 1. As encoded in the germline V gene (reference sequence), CDR1 is LNHDA while CDR2 is SQIVND. The chain is assembled from TRBV19 and TRBJ1-6, and TRBD1 matches 9 of the central bases. The sequenced sample was unsorted PBMCs, obtained 3.7 years after starting antiretroviral therapy. The TCR sequence derives from a woman aged 45-65 years with HIV. The CDR3 corresponds to CASRSGTGNNSPLHF. Read as DNA, the sequence is TGTGCCAGTAGGTCCGGGACAGGGAATAATTCACCCCTCCACTTT.